This paragraph covers one T cell receptor (beta chain) sequence. Its antigen is as yet unknown. The source of the sample is a study of shared clonotypes between healthy human individuals. At the level of the study: A few men and a couple of women, aged 18 to 49, were donors. Donors had three CD4 naive, three CD4 memory, two CD8 naive and one CD8 memory plate apiece.

Profiled with immunoSEQ multiplex PCR; TCRdb holds only in-frame clones, not every one. The sample has 1,400,000 or so clones; about 98.5% are singletons. This CDR3 has 18 amino acids. The ends were cut back, 4 bases at V and 0 bases at J, with 19 bases in the middle. The germline V gene has CDR1 SNHLY and CDR2 FYNNEI. Study-level points and caveats: Among non-shared clonotypes, generation probabilities were lower than among those shared by all four donors.

This receptor was identified in a man between 25 and 39 years old in good health. The gene calls are TRBV2 and TRBJ1-5, with D possibly being TRBD1 (5 bases). Sequenced sample: naive CD4+ T cells sorted from blood. The sample's subset: CD45RA+ positively selected. CDR3 in DNA: TGTGCCAGCAGTGTACAGGAAGGCTCGGGGTTTAGCAATCAGCCCCAGCATTTT. Protein sequence: CASSVQEGSGFSNQPQHF.